A single sample gave rise to the 14 T cell receptor beta chains below, sequenced in a study of cytomegalovirus exposure and HLA in healthy donors. 60 Vbeta and 13 Jbeta primers were used in PCR. Sequencing used immunoSEQ multiplex PCR; TCRdb keeps in-frame clones, though not all of them. Counted here are about 160,000 clones, roughly 79% occurring once; the ten biggest clones make up 1.5% to 1.8%. Specimen: PBMCs. These receptors came from a man aged 40-50 years in good health and CMV-seronegative.

The gene calls are TRBV11-2 and TRBJ2-7; 13 nucleotides match TRBD2. This CDR3 is built from 15 residues. Germline lookup yields CDR1 SGHAT and CDR2 FQNNGV. V trimming: 3 bases; J trimming: 3 bases; junction bases outside the gene matches: 2. In DNA, the CDR3 is TGTGCCAGCAGCTTGGGACTAGCGGGGCTCTACGAGCAGTACTTC. Amino acids: CASSLGLAGLYEQYF. The full variable domain, its missing parts supplied by reference TRBV11-2 and TRBJ2-7, is EAGVAQSPRYKIIEKRQSVAFWCNPISGHATLYWYQQILGQGPKLLIQFQNNGVVDDSQLPKDRFSAERLKGVDSTLKIQPAKLEDSAVYLCASSLGLAGLYEQYFGPGTRLTVT.

This chain connects TRBV2 to TRBJ2-7, with a weak D call TRBD1 (5 bases). The germline V gene encodes CDR1 SNHLY and CDR2 FYNNEI. The CDR3 is 14 amino acids. Trimming left V 1 base short and J 3 bases short, with 10 bases between. In DNA, the CDR3 is TGTGCCAGCAGTGAAGGGTGGCAGGGCTACGAGCAGTACTTC. Translation: CASSEGWQGYEQYF. Based on the CDR3 plus reference TRBV2 and TRBJ2-7, the full variable domain is EPEVTQTPSHQVTQMGQEVILRCVPISNHLYFYWYRQILGQKVEFLVSFYNNEISEKSEIFDDQFSVERPDGSNFTLKIRSTKLEDSAMYFCASSEGWQGYEQYFGPGTRLTVT.

Remarks on this clone: Other nucleotide sequences from this sample produce the same CDR3. The chain employs TRBV5-1 and TRBJ2-3, with 8 bases identical to TRBD2. The CDR3 is 13 amino acids. The germline gives CDR1 SGHRS, CDR2 YFSETQ. The V segment lost 5 bases and the J segment 2 bases; nucleotides outside the gene matches: 1. Here the CDR3 reads CASRLAATDTQYF. The CDR3 DNA follows: TGCGCCAGCAGACTAGCGGCCACAGATACGCAGTATTTT.

This chain uses TRBV7-2 with TRBJ1-2; no clear D gene. V lost 2 bases and J 8 bases, leaving 6 bases between the germline ends. Looked up from germline, CDR1 is SGHTA and CDR2 is FQGNSA. The CDR3 contains 11 residues. Written as DNA, the CDR3 is TGTGCCAGCAGCTTACTGAGCGGCTACACCTTC. This encodes CASSLLSGYTF.

A few counts support this clone. The chain uses TRBV11-2 and TRBJ2-6, with D unclear. V was cut by 4 bases and J by 1 base, with 8 bases left in between. Germline V gene sequence: CDR1 SGHAT, CDR2 FQNNGV. This CDR3 region has 15 residues. As DNA, the CDR3 is TGTGCCAGCAGCTCAAGACTGTCTGGGGCCAACGTCCTGACTTTC. This sequence encodes CASSSRLSGANVLTF. Together with reference TRBV11-2 and TRBJ2-6, the CDR3 gives the full variable domain: EAGVAQSPRYKIIEKRQSVAFWCNPISGHATLYWYQQILGQGPKLLIQFQNNGVVDDSQLPKDRFSAERLKGVDSTLKIQPAKLEDSAVYLCASSSRLSGANVLTFGAGSRLTVL.

The V call is TRBV27, the J call TRBJ2-7; possibly TRBD2 for D (6 bases). The CDR3 is made up of 14 amino acids. V was shortened by 5 bases and J by 6 bases, with 17 bases between the two germline ends. CDR1 is MNHEY and CDR2 is SMNVEV in the germline V gene (reference sequence). The CDR3 region has the DNA TGTGCCAGCAGTCCGCTTAGGGAGGTTGGCGAGCAGTACGTC. Its translation: CASSPLREVGEQYV.

This clone was observed once. The chain uses TRBV7-9 and TRBJ1-4; D is possibly TRBD1 (6 bases). The germline V gene encodes CDR1 SEHNR and CDR2 FQNEAQ (reference sequence). This CDR3 is built from 15 residues. The V gene lost 7 bases and the J gene lost 3 bases, with 15 bases spanning the gap. DNA of the CDR3: TGTGCCAGCACCTTGAAACAGGGTTCTAATGAAAAACTGTTTTTT. Translation gives CASTLKQGSNEKLFF.

This CDR3 is CASSVLGQNEQFF. In DNA, the CDR3 is TGTGCCAGCAGCGTATTAGGACAGAATGAGCAGTTCTTC. J is TRBJ2-1 and V is TRBV9; TRBD1 might be the D (6 bases). V was trimmed by 1 base and J by 7 bases, leaving 9 bases between them. This CDR3 is 13 amino acids long. Germline CDR1 is SGDLS and CDR2 is YYNGEE.

In this sample, this clone turned up once. The rearrangement links TRBV5-1 to TRBJ1-1; TRBD1 matches at 7 bases. The V gene end was trimmed by 4 bases and the J gene end by 0 bases; junction bases not matched to a gene: 6. Germline CDR1 is SGHRS and CDR2 is YFSETQ. The CDR3 consists of 15 residues. The CDR3 protein is CASSHGQALNTEAFF. CDR3 DNA sequence: TGCGCCAGCAGCCATGGACAGGCACTGAACACTGAAGCTTTCTTT. The full variable domain, with the rest looked up from reference TRBV5-1 and TRBJ1-1, is KAGVTQTPRYLIKTRGQQVTLSCSPISGHRSVSWYQQTPGQGLQFLFEYFSETQRNKGNFPGRFSGRQFSNSRSEMNVSTLELGDSALYLCASSHGQALNTEAFFGQGTRLTVV.

This clone was seen more than once but under ten times. The rearrangement uses TRBV10-3 and TRBJ1-1; the D gene is possibly TRBD1 (6 bases). V was pared by 6 bases and J by 5 bases, with 22 bases between. CDR1 and CDR2 from the germline V gene are ENHRY and SYGVKD. This CDR3 is built from 16 residues. The CDR3 sequence is CAISDSTNRELTEAFF. CDR3 nucleotides: TGTGCCATCAGCGACTCAACAAACAGGGAGCTAACTGAAGCTTTCTTT.

With regard to this clone: The germline gene is not matched at one end of the junction; a read error may be the cause. The V call is TRBV7-9, the J call TRBJ1-2; 11 bases match TRBD1. There are 14 residues in the CDR3. CDR1 and CDR2 from the germline V gene are SEHNR and FQNEAQ (reference sequence). The CDR3 sequence is CSSSSGQGAYGYTF. CDR3 bases: TGTTCCAGCAGCTCAGGACAGGGGGCCTATGGCTACACCTTC.

This chain uses TRBV4-2 with TRBJ1-6; D might be TRBD1 (6 bases). V shed 1 base and J shed 9 bases, with 16 bases lying between them. Germline loops: CDR1 LGHNA, CDR2 YNFKEQ. The CDR3 contains 16 residues. CDR3 in amino acids: CASSQVGGESGSPLHF. For the CDR3, the DNA is TGTGCCAGCAGCCAAGTAGGGGGGGAGTCCGGTTCACCCCTCCACTTT.

This chain connects TRBV7-3 to TRBJ2-2; D unresolved. The V gene lost 3 bases and the J gene lost 1 base, with 6 bases spanning the gap. The CDR3 sequence is 14 residues long. Germline V CDR1 and CDR2: SGHTA, FQGTGA. CDR3 residues: CASSFRGNTGELFF. CDR3 nucleotides: TGTGCCAGCAGCTTCCGAGGGAACACCGGGGAGCTGTTTTTT. Looking up the rest from reference TRBV7-3 and TRBJ2-2 gives the full variable domain: GAGVSQTPSNKVTEKGKYVELRCDPISGHTALYWYRQSLGQGPEFLIYFQGTGAADDSGLPNDRFFAVRPEGSVSTLKIQRTERGDSAVYLCASSFRGNTGELFFGEGSRLTVL.

The chain employs TRBV19 and TRBJ2-7; D might be TRBD2 (5 bases). Trimming shortened V by 7 bases and J by 2 bases, and 9 bases separated the two germline ends. Germline CDR1 is LNHDA and CDR2 is SQIVND (reference sequence). The CDR3 covers 12 residues. Written as DNA, the CDR3 is TGTGCCAGTATGGGGAGCGCCTACGAGCAGTACTTC. It yields the protein CASMGSAYEQYF.